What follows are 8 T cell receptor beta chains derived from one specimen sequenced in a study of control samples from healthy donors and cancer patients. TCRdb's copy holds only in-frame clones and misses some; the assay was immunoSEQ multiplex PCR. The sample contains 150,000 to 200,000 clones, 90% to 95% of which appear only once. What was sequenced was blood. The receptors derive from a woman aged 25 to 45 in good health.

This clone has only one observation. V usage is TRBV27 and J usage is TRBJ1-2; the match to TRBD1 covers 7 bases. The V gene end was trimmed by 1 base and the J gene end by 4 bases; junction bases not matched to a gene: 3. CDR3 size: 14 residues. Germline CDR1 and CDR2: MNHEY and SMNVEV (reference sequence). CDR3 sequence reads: CASSLFPGGYGYTF. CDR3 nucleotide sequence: TGTGCCAGCAGTTTATTCCCAGGGGGCTATGGCTACACCTTC.

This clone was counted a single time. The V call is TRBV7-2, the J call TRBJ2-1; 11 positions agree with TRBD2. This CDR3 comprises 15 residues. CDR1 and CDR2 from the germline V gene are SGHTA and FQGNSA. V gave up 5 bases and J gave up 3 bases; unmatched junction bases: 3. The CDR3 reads CASSETSGVYNEQFF. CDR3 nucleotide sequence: TGTGCCAGCAGCGAGACTAGCGGGGTCTACAATGAGCAGTTCTTC. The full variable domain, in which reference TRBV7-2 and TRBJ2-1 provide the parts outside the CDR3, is GAGVSQSPSNKVTEKGKDVELRCDPISGHTALYWYRQSLGQGLEFLIYFQGNSAPDKSGLPSDRFSAERTGGSVSTLTIQRTQQEDSAVYLCASSETSGVYNEQFFGPGTRLTVL.

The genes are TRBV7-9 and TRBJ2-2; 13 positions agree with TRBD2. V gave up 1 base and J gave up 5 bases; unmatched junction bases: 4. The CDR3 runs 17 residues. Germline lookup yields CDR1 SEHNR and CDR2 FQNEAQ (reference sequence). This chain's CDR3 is CASSLGTGLAGTGELFF. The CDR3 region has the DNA TGTGCCAGCAGCTTAGGGACGGGACTAGCGGGAACCGGGGAGCTGTTTTTT.

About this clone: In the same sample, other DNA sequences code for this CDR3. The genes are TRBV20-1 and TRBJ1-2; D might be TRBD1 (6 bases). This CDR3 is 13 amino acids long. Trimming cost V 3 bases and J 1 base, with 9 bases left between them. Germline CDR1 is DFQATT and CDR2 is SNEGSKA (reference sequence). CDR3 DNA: TGCAGTGCTAGTGAGGGGGGTAACTATGGCTACACCTTC. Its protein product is CSASEGGNYGYTF.

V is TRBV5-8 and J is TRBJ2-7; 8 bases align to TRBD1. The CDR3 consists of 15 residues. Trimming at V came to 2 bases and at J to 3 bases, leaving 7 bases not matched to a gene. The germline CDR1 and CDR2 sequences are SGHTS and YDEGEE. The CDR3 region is CASSFDDGTGYEQYF. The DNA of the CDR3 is TGTGCCAGCAGCTTCGATGACGGGACAGGCTACGAGCAGTACTTC.

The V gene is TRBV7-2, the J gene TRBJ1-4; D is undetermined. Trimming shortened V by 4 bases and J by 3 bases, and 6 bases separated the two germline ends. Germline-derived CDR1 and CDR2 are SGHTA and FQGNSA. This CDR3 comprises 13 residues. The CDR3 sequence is CASSSRSNEKLFF. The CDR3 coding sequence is TGTGCCAGCAGCTCCAGGTCTAATGAAAAACTGTTTTTT.

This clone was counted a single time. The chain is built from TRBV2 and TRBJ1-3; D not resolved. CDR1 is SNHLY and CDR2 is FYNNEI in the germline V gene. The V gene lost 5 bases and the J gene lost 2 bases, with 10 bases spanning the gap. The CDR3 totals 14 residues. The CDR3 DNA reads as TGTGCCAGCAGTCCGGAGCCCCCTGGAAACACCATATATTTT. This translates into CASSPEPPGNTIYF.

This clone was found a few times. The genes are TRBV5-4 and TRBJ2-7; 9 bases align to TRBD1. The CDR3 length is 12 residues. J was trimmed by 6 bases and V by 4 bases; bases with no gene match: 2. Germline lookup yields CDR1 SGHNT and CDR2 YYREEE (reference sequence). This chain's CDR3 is CASSEDRGEQYF. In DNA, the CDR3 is TGTGCCAGCAGCGAGGACAGGGGCGAGCAGTACTTC.